Listed below are T cell receptor beta chains from one sample, sequenced in a study of CD8+CD57+ T cells in acquired aplastic anemia. TCRdb re-derived calls from the reads in MiXCR, one entry per CDR3 protein. This table has hundreds of thousands of distinct CDR3 sequences, 65% to 75% appearing once. Sequenced sample: sorted CD4+, CD8+, or CD8+CD57+ T cells (not recorded which) from PBMCs. These receptors all stem from a human donor in good health, serving as a control. The CDR3 runs from the conserved cysteine through the conserved F or W. The order of the fields is V gene, clone size, J gene, D gene, CDR3 DNA, CDR3 protein. D genes are given only for firm matches. Rows may omit the clone size; those that give it use once, few, many or a size class.

V gene: TRBV5-1
clone size: NA
J gene: TRBJ1-2
D gene: NA
CDR3 DNA: TGCGCCAGCAGCCAAGAGGTTCCAAGGGGTGCGGGAACCTTC
CDR3 protein: CASSQEVPRGAGTF

V gene: TRBV7-2
clone size: NA
J gene: TRBJ2-1
D gene: NA
CDR3 DNA: TGTGCCAGCAGCTTAGTAGGGCCGAACTACGAGCAGTACCAGTTCTTC
CDR3 protein: CASSLVGPNYEQYQFF

V gene: TRBV19
clone size: many
J gene: TRBJ1-4
D gene: NA
CDR3 DNA: TGTGCCAGTAGTATCACCGCGGCTAATGAAAAACTGTTTTTT
CDR3 protein: CASSITAANEKLFF

V gene: TRBV10-2
clone size: few
J gene: TRBJ2-7
D gene: NA
CDR3 DNA: TGCGCCAGCAGTGAGTCTTGGGGACCCTACGAGCAGTACTTC
CDR3 protein: CASSESWGPYEQYF

V gene: TRBV7-2
clone size: NA
J gene: TRBJ2-1
D gene: NA
CDR3 DNA: TGTGCCAGCAGACGCACCAGTGGGAAGTTTGTGCGGTCATTC
CDR3 protein: CASRRTSGKFVRSF

V gene: TRBV7-2
clone size: NA
J gene: TRBJ2-7
D gene: TRBD2
CDR3 DNA: TGTGCCAGCAGTTACTCGGGAGGGGATGCTTTCCAGCATCAGTACTTC
CDR3 protein: CASSYSGGDAFQHQYF

V gene: TRBV5-1
clone size: NA
J gene: TRBJ2-1
D gene: NA
CDR3 DNA: TGCGCCAGCAGCGGAGCCGGCAGCTCCTACAATGAGCAGTTCTTC
CDR3 protein: CASSGAGSSYNEQFF

V gene: TRBV20-1
clone size: NA
J gene: TRBJ2-5
D gene: TRBD2
CDR3 DNA: TGCAGTGCTAGTCATCCTAGCGGGCAAGAGACCCAGTACTTC
CDR3 protein: CSASHPSGQETQYF

V gene: TRBV20-1
clone size: NA
J gene: TRBJ2-1
D gene: NA
CDR3 DNA: TGCAGTGCTAGAGCGGTACGGGGCGGTAACAATGAGCAGTTCTTC
CDR3 protein: CSARAVRGGNNEQFF

V gene: TRBV20-1
clone size: NA
J gene: TRBJ2-7
D gene: TRBD1
CDR3 DNA: TGCAGTGCTCCCCAATCGGGACAGGTCGGGGAGCAGTACTTC
CDR3 protein: CSAPQSGQVGEQYF

V gene: TRBV24-1
clone size: NA
J gene: TRBJ1-5
D gene: NA
CDR3 DNA: TGTGCCACCAGTGATCAGAGTTTCAATCAGCCCCAGCATTTT
CDR3 protein: CATSDQSFNQPQHF

V gene: TRBV14
clone size: NA
J gene: TRBJ1-6
D gene: TRBD1
CDR3 DNA: TGTGCCAGCAGCCAGGGACAGGGGTACTATTGCCCCATCCACTTT
CDR3 protein: CASSQGQGYYCPIHF

V gene: TRBV7-8
clone size: many
J gene: TRBJ2-1
D gene: TRBD2
CDR3 DNA: TGTGCCAGCACCCGGGGACTAGCCCACAATGAGCAGTTCTTC
CDR3 protein: CASTRGLAHNEQFF

V gene: TRBV19
clone size: NA
J gene: TRBJ1-2
D gene: TRBD1
CDR3 DNA: TGTGCCAGTAGTACGCTTAGCGGACAGGTAGGGACCCAGTACTTCTTC
CDR3 protein: CASSTLSGQVGTQYFF

V gene: TRBV6-5
clone size: NA
J gene: TRBJ1-5
D gene: TRBD1
CDR3 DNA: TGTGCCAGCAGTACGGGACAGGTAGATTTCGAGCCCCAGCATTTT
CDR3 protein: CASSTGQVDFEPQHF

V gene: TRBV19
clone size: few
J gene: TRBJ1-2
D gene: TRBD1
CDR3 DNA: TGTGCCAGTAGTACCGACAGGGGGCGGAATGGCTACACCTTC
CDR3 protein: CASSTDRGRNGYTF

V gene: TRBV20-1
clone size: NA
J gene: TRBJ1-6
D gene: NA
CDR3 DNA: TGCAGTGCTAGAGACAGAGACCTAAAAGCCCTCCACTTT
CDR3 protein: CSARDRDLKALHF

V gene: TRBV9
clone size: NA
J gene: TRBJ2-7
D gene: NA
CDR3 DNA: TGTGCCAGCAGCGTGTCGGGACTTACAGTTTACGAGCAGTACTTC
CDR3 protein: CASSVSGLTVYEQYF

V gene: TRBV11-2
clone size: once
J gene: TRBJ2-1
D gene: NA
CDR3 DNA: TGTGCCAGCAGCCTCGGATTCGGACGCGAAAGGAGCAATGAGCAGTTCTTC
CDR3 protein: CASSLGFGRERSNEQFF

V gene: TRBV2
clone size: once
J gene: TRBJ2-1
D gene: NA
CDR3 DNA: TGTGCCAGCAAGGATAGAACTTCAAACAATGAGCAGTTCTTC
CDR3 protein: CASKDRTSNNEQFF

V gene: TRBV9
clone size: NA
J gene: TRBJ2-3
D gene: NA
CDR3 DNA: TGTGCCAGCAGCGAAGGTTCACAGGGAATCCCCTACAAGTATTTT
CDR3 protein: CASSEGSQGIPYKYF

V gene: TRBV14
clone size: few
J gene: TRBJ2-1
D gene: NA
CDR3 DNA: TGTGCCAGCAGCCAAGTGGTTCAGGAGCAGTTCTTC
CDR3 protein: CASSQVVQEQFF

V gene: TRBV7-6
clone size: NA
J gene: TRBJ2-7
D gene: NA
CDR3 DNA: TGTGCCAGCAGCTCCCTGACAGAAAACGAGGAGTACTTC
CDR3 protein: CASSSLTENEEYF

V gene: TRBV9
clone size: NA
J gene: TRBJ1-2
D gene: NA
CDR3 DNA: TGTGCCAGCAGCCCCCGAGAGGGCCTGGTCGACGGGCACACCTTC
CDR3 protein: CASSPREGLVDGHTF

V gene: TRBV20-1
clone size: once
J gene: TRBJ2-7
D gene: NA
CDR3 DNA: TGCAGTGCTGTGGAGGCCTCCTACGAGCAGTACTTC
CDR3 protein: CSAVEASYEQYF

V gene: TRBV7-2
clone size: NA
J gene: TRBJ1-1
D gene: NA
CDR3 DNA: NA
CDR3 protein: CASSQVHEQYFGQAFF

V gene: TRBV15
clone size: few
J gene: TRBJ1-2
D gene: NA
CDR3 DNA: TGTGCCACCAGCAGGGGATCGGATGGCTACACCTTC
CDR3 protein: CATSRGSDGYTF

V gene: TRBV2
clone size: few
J gene: TRBJ1-5
D gene: NA
CDR3 DNA: TGTGCCAGCATGGCAGGGACTAGCAATCAGCCCCAGCATTTT
CDR3 protein: CASMAGTSNQPQHF

V gene: TRBV12-3/TRBV12-4
clone size: NA
J gene: TRBJ2-7
D gene: NA
CDR3 DNA: TGTGCCAGTCGAACGTCGGGCAAGCTTTTCGAGCAGTACTTC
CDR3 protein: CASRTSGKLFEQYF

V gene: TRBV5-4
clone size: NA
J gene: TRBJ2-1
D gene: TRBD1
CDR3 DNA: TGTGCCAGCAGCCTACCGGGACAGGGAAACAATGAGCAGTTCTTC
CDR3 protein: CASSLPGQGNNEQFF

V gene: TRBV5-1
clone size: NA
J gene: TRBJ1-5
D gene: TRBD1
CDR3 DNA: TGCGCCAGCAGCTTTTTACGCGGGACAGGGCATTTT
CDR3 protein: CASSFLRGTGHF

V gene: TRBV6-1
clone size: many
J gene: TRBJ1-5
D gene: NA
CDR3 DNA: TGTGCCAGCACTCGGACAGTGACAGGCAATCAGCCCCAGCATTTT
CDR3 protein: CASTRTVTGNQPQHF

V gene: TRBV10-3
clone size: NA
J gene: TRBJ2-3
D gene: NA
CDR3 DNA: TGTGCCATCTCGATAAGGGGGGGGACAGACACGCAGTACTTT
CDR3 protein: CAISIRGGTDTQYF

V gene: TRBV7-2
clone size: many
J gene: TRBJ1-1
D gene: NA
CDR3 DNA: TGTGCCAGCAGCTTAGACCAGAACACTGAAGCTTTCTTT
CDR3 protein: CASSLDQNTEAFF

V gene: TRBV7-3
clone size: NA
J gene: TRBJ1-2
D gene: TRBD1
CDR3 DNA: TGTGCCAGCAGCTGGGACAGGGCCGGCTATGGCTACACCTTC
CDR3 protein: CASSWDRAGYGYTF

V gene: TRBV11-3
clone size: once
J gene: TRBJ2-3
D gene: NA
CDR3 DNA: TGTGCCAGCAGCTTAGATCCGAGCAGGGCAGATACGCAGTATTTT
CDR3 protein: CASSLDPSRADTQYF

V gene: TRBV5-5
clone size: NA
J gene: TRBJ2-5
D gene: TRBD2
CDR3 DNA: TGTGCCAGCAGCTTAAACGCGACTAGCAAAAAGACCCAGTACTTC
CDR3 protein: CASSLNATSKKTQYF

V gene: TRBV7-2
clone size: many
J gene: TRBJ2-3
D gene: TRBD2
CDR3 DNA: TGTGCCAGCAGCTTGGGACTAGCGGGGGGCGATACGCAGTATTTT
CDR3 protein: CASSLGLAGGDTQYF

V gene: TRBV20-1
clone size: NA
J gene: TRBJ1-5
D gene: NA
CDR3 DNA: TGCAGTGCTAGAGAAGGGCATAGCAATCAGCCCCAGCATTTT
CDR3 protein: CSAREGHSNQPQHF

V gene: TRBV7-3
clone size: many
J gene: TRBJ1-1
D gene: NA
CDR3 DNA: TGTACCAGCAGCGTGTCTCAGGGGAACACTGAAGCTTTCTTT
CDR3 protein: CTSSVSQGNTEAFF

V gene: TRBV2
clone size: NA
J gene: TRBJ2-3
D gene: NA
CDR3 DNA: TGTGCCAGCAGTGTATCGGCACATGGGCTGGATAAACCGTACTTT
CDR3 protein: CASSVSAHGLDKPYF

V gene: TRBV4-3
clone size: many
J gene: TRBJ1-2
D gene: NA
CDR3 DNA: TGCGCCAGCAGCCAAGAGGCATCAGAGGATGGCTACACCTTC
CDR3 protein: CASSQEASEDGYTF

V gene: TRBV5-4
clone size: NA
J gene: TRBJ1-5
D gene: NA
CDR3 DNA: TGTGCCAGCAGCTTGCACCCCGAGGATTCGCCCCAGCATTTT
CDR3 protein: CASSLHPEDSPQHF